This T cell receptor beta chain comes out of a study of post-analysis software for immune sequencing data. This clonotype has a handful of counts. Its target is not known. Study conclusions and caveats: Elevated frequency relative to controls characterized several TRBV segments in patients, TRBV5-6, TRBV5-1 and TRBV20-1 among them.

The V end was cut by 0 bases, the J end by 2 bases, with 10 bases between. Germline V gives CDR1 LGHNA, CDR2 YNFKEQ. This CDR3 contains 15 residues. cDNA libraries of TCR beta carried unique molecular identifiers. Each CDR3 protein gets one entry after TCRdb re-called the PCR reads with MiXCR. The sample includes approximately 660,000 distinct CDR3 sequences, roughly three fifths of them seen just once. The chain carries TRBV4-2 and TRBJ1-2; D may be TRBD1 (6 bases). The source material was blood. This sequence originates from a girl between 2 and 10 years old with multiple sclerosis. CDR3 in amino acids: CASSQENRVNYGYTF. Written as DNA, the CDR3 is TGTGCCAGCAGCCAAGAGAACAGGGTCAACTATGGCTACACCTTC.